This T cell receptor (beta chain) was observed in a study of blood T cell repertoires in COVID-19. The wider study: The United States, Italy and Spain provided the acute and convalescent COVID-19 samples. PBMCs, B-cell-depleted T cells, or T cells provided the cDNA or gDNA that made up the material.

In the original processing: It was from reference gene primer amplification that nucleated cell counts were estimated. Generated by immunoSEQ multiplex PCR, the TCRdb table keeps only in-frame clones and is missing some. Clone size and V and J calls were adopted from that table, with D and trimming inferred from the DNA. The profile shows under 200,000 clones, about 86% of them singletons. Germline CDR1 SGHTA, CDR2 FQGNSA. The length of the CDR3 is 14 residues. V was pared by 1 base and J by 3 bases, with 10 bases between. This TCR derives from a man aged 18-30 years with active or convalescent COVID-19. The material sequenced was peripheral blood. V usage is TRBV7-2 and J usage is TRBJ2-7; TRBD1 is a possible D gene (6 bases). CDR3 DNA sequence: TGTGCCAGCAGCTTAGAGGGGGATTTCTACGAGCAGTACTTC. It translates to CASSLEGDFYEQYF.